Following are 13 T cell receptor beta chains from one sample sequenced in a study of control samples from healthy donors and cancer patients. Sequenced by immunoSEQ multiplex PCR; TCRdb stores in-frame clones only, minus some. The sample shows about 72,000 clones, 92% of them seen only once. The sample consisted of blood. Source of these receptors: a woman aged 60-75 years in good health.

The genes are TRBV2 and TRBJ2-1, with 9 nucleotides matching TRBD1. The V gene's germline CDR1 is SNHLY and CDR2 FYNNEI. V lost 7 bases to trimming and J lost 4 bases; unmatched junction nucleotides: 8. This CDR3 contains 15 residues. The CDR3 reads CASNQGTGYYNEQFF. In DNA form, the CDR3 reads TGTGCCAGCAACCAAGGGACAGGGTATTACAATGAGCAGTTCTTC.

This chain connects TRBV19 to TRBJ1-2, with D maybe TRBD1 (6 bases). From germline, CDR1 is LNHDA and CDR2 SQIVND (reference sequence). The CDR3 length is 13 residues. V was trimmed by 5 bases and J by 8 bases, leaving 15 bases between them. DNA for the CDR3: TGTGCCAGTAGTCTCGACAGGAGGGACGGCTACACCTTC. This sequence encodes CASSLDRRDGYTF.

The V gene is TRBV3-1 (or the pseudogene TRBV3-2), the J gene TRBJ2-3; D gene uncertain. Per germline, CDR1 LGHDT and CDR2 YNNKEL (reference sequence). Trimming removed 2 bases from V and 6 bases from J, with 15 bases in between. This CDR3 is 15 amino acids long. The CDR3 loop reads CASSQWSPRADTQYF. In DNA form, the CDR3 reads TGTGCCAGCAGCCAATGGTCCCCTCGGGCGGATACGCAGTATTTT.

The chain recombines TRBV21-1 with TRBJ2-7; TRBD1, the D gene given by the table, was not confirmed from the DNA. TRBV21-1 is listed as a pseudogene. The CDR3 sequence is 16 residues long. The CDR3 reads CASSDLLQDSSYEQYF. CDR3 nucleotides: TGTGCCAGCAGCGATCTTTTACAGGATAGCTCCTACGAGCAGTACTTC.

This chain uses TRBV9 with TRBJ2-1, with 10 nucleotides matching TRBD1. The trim removed 3 bases at V and 5 bases at J, leaving 5 bases unmatched. Germline V gene lookup returns CDR1 SGDLS and CDR2 YYNGEE. This CDR3 region has 15 residues. The CDR3 region is CASSATGGKDNEQFF. DNA for the CDR3: TGTGCCAGCAGCGCGACAGGGGGCAAAGACAATGAGCAGTTCTTC.

The V gene is TRBV4-1, the J gene TRBJ2-5; 13 positions agree with TRBD2. Trimming cost V 3 bases and J 5 bases; bases outside gene matches: 9. The CDR3 contains 17 residues. The germline V gene encodes CDR1 MGHRA and CDR2 YSYEKL. In DNA, the CDR3 is TGCGCCAGCAGCCAGACCGGGACTAGCGGGGCCAAGGAGACCCAGTACTTC. Translation: CASSQTGTSGAKETQYF.

The chain couples TRBV2 to TRBJ2-5, with D unclear. The CDR3 is made up of 11 amino acids. Per germline, CDR1 SNHLY and CDR2 FYNNEI. V lost 0 bases, J lost 12 bases, and 8 bases lay in between. The DNA for the CDR3 is TGTGCCAGCAGTGAAGCCCCCTCTGAGTACTTC. Amino acid sequence: CASSEAPSEYF. Full variable domain (remainder filled in from reference TRBV2 and TRBJ2-5): EPEVTQTPSHQVTQMGQEVILRCVPISNHLYFYWYRQILGQKVEFLVSFYNNEISEKSEIFDDQFSVERPDGSNFTLKIRSTKLEDSAMYFCASSEAPSEYFGPGTRLLVL.

The V gene is TRBV20-1, the J gene TRBJ1-5; perhaps TRBD1 as D (5 bases). Germline values: CDR1 DFQATT, CDR2 SNEGSKA (reference sequence). The CDR3 extends over 17 amino acids. V was pared by 3 bases and J by 1 base, with 19 bases between. The CDR3 DNA sequence: TGCAGTGCTAGTCTCCACAGTTTGTGGGGGAGCAATCAGCCCCAGCATTTT. Translated, it gives CSASLHSLWGSNQPQHF.

This chain uses TRBV4-1 with TRBJ2-1, with D perhaps TRBD1 (6 bases). The CDR3 totals 14 residues. CDR1 and CDR2 (germline): MGHRA, YSYEKL. Trimming pared 4 bases from V and 6 bases from J, leaving 13 bases between. This CDR3 reads CASSRTEGFNEQFF. The CDR3 DNA is TGCGCCAGCAGCCGGACAGAAGGCTTCAATGAGCAGTTCTTC.

V gene TRBV5-1 combines with J gene TRBJ2-1, with a tentative D call TRBD1 (6 bases). This CDR3 is 14 amino acids long. Per the germline V gene, CDR1 is SGHRS and CDR2 is YFSETQ. V lost 4 bases and J 9 bases, leaving 17 bases between the germline ends. DNA for the CDR3: TGCGCCAGCAGCCTGGACAGATTGAGGGGTGAGCAGTTCTTC. Amino acid sequence: CASSLDRLRGEQFF.

The V gene is TRBV3-1 (or the pseudogene TRBV3-2), the J gene TRBJ2-7; 8 bases are shared with TRBD2. Germline lookup yields CDR1 LGHDT and CDR2 YNNKEL (reference sequence). The junction had 8 bases not matched to a gene; V was cut back by 1 base and J by 3 bases. The CDR3 runs 16 residues. The CDR3 reads CASSQGSGGGVYEQYF. The DNA for the CDR3 is TGTGCCAGCAGCCAAGGCTCGGGAGGGGGGGTCTACGAGCAGTACTTC.

This rearrangement joins TRBV2 to TRBJ1-2; no clear D gene. Germline lookup yields CDR1 SNHLY and CDR2 FYNNEI. The CDR3 consists of 15 residues. The V end lost 4 bases, the J end lost 4 bases, and 16 bases lay between the germline ends. As DNA, the CDR3 is TGTGCCAGCAGTGGTCCAGGTACTCTATCCTATGGCTACACCTTC. Protein sequence: CASSGPGTLSYGYTF.

In DNA form, the CDR3 reads TGTGCCAGCAGACCGGACATGGGCACTGAAGCTTTCTTT. Its protein is CASRPDMGTEAFF. The chain carries TRBV12-3 or TRBV12-4 and TRBJ1-1, with D possibly matching TRBD1 (5 bases). The CDR3 spans 13 residues. Trimming stripped 6 bases from V and 4 bases from J, with 12 bases between.